One sample yielded the 27 T cell receptor beta chains listed below, sequenced in a study of T cells after yellow fever vaccination. TCRdb called the 5' RACE reads again in MiXCR, with one record for every CDR3 protein. The sample yields tens of thousands of distinct CDR3 sequences, around 7% seen once. Source: CD8+ T cells not binding an NS4B(214-222) dextramer, sorted from PBMCs, taken approximately 40 days after the first yellow fever vaccination. The receptor set was obtained from a man aged 18-30 years who received the YFV17D yellow fever vaccine.

This clonotype has just a few counts. The rearrangement joins TRBV9 to TRBJ2-1; the match to TRBD2 covers 14 bases. Germline V gives CDR1 SGDLS, CDR2 YYNGEE. The CDR3 totals 15 residues. Trimming cost V 3 bases and J 6 bases; bases outside gene matches: 2. CDR3 sequence (DNA): TGTGCCAGCAGCGCGGGGACTAGCGGGGGCAATGAGCAGTTCTTC. It encodes CASSAGTSGGNEQFF.

This clonotype was detected only a few times. The chain employs TRBV5-1 and TRBJ2-3, with D uncertain. CDR1 and CDR2 from the germline V gene are SGHRS and YFSETQ. The CDR3 runs to 14 residues. The V end was cut by 0 bases, the J end by 2 bases, with 7 bases between. The CDR3 loop is CASSLGGLTDTQYF. Written as DNA, the CDR3 is TGCGCCAGCAGCTTGGGGGGTCTCACAGATACGCAGTATTTT.

This clonotype was seen at least ten times. The J gene is TRBJ2-7, the V gene TRBV6-5, with a weak D call TRBD1 (5 bases). V was shortened by 0 bases and J by 6 bases, with 9 bases between the two germline ends. CDR1 and CDR2 (germline): MNHEY, SVGAGI. The CDR3 sequence is 13 residues long. The CDR3 here is CASSYSTGAEQYV. The CDR3 coding sequence is TGTGCCAGCAGTTACTCGACTGGGGCCGAGCAGTACGTC.

A word on this clonotype: A much bigger clone sits one base away, suggesting this may be a read error. This chain uses TRBV4-3 with TRBJ2-1, with D unresolved. The CDR3 has 17 residues. The germline gives CDR1 LGHNA, CDR2 YSLEER. The CDR3 protein is CANSQDYLVYSYNEQFF. Here the CDR3 DNA reads TGCGCCAACAGCCAAGATTACCTAGTCTACTCCTACAATGAGCAGTTCTTC.

This chain joins TRBV7-7 and TRBJ2-2; 9 bases match TRBD2. The CDR3 has 16 residues. After removal of 5 bases from V and 5 bases from J, the junction contained 9 bases not matched to a gene. Germline-derived CDR1 and CDR2 are SSHAT and FNYEAQ (reference sequence). This chain's CDR3 is CASSPRKAGGTGELFF. The CDR3 DNA reads TGTGCCAGCAGCCCCCGTAAGGCGGGGGGGACCGGGGAGCTGTTTTTT.

This clonotype was seen at least ten times. The rearrangement joins TRBV5-1 to TRBJ2-5; 14 nucleotides agree with TRBD2. V shed 6 bases and J 3 bases; nucleotides not matched to a gene: 4. Germline CDR1 reads SGHRS; CDR2 reads YFSETQ. This CDR3 is 15 amino acids long. For the CDR3, the DNA is TGCGCCAGCAAGGGGGGACTAGCGGGGGAAGAGACCCAGTACTTC. It yields the protein CASKGGLAGEETQYF.

With regard to this clonotype: This may come from a read error, since a much larger clone is one base off. No conserved phenylalanine or tryptophan is present at the end of the CDR3, so a read error is the likely explanation. The V and J genes are TRBV19 and TRBJ2-1, with D tentatively TRBD1 (6 bases). Germline CDR1 and CDR2: LNHDA and SQIVND (reference sequence). V was pared by 6 bases and J by 3 bases, with 12 bases between. The CDR3 contains 14 residues. The CDR3 nucleotides are TGTGCCAGTAGGGGGGCTAAATACTACAATGAGCAGTTCTCC. Translating gives CASRGAKYYNEQFS.

This clonotype was detected only a few times. The CDR3 region is CASSISTGVNNSPLHF. CDR3 in DNA: TGTGCCAGCAGTATCTCGACAGGGGTGAATAATTCACCCCTCCACTTT. The chain carries TRBV6-5 and TRBJ1-6; 8 nucleotides align to TRBD1. The trim removed 5 bases at V and 5 bases at J, leaving 8 bases unmatched. Germline CDR1 reads MNHEY; CDR2 reads SVGAGI. CDR3 length: 16 residues.

The sample holds many counts of this clonotype. This chain uses TRBV25-1 with TRBJ2-7; TRBD1 matches 8 bases. CDR3 length: 15 amino acids. Germline V gene lookup returns CDR1 MGHDK and CDR2 SYGVNS. Losses at the gene ends were 5 bases for V and 1 base for J; bases not matched to a gene: 7. CDR3 in DNA: TGTGCCAGCAGTAGACAGGGGTCAAATTCCTACGAGCAGTACGTC. Protein sequence: CASSRQGSNSYEQYV.

This clonotype was detected ten times or more. The rearrangement links TRBV2 to TRBJ2-7, with D tentatively TRBD1 (6 bases). The germline V and J ends were trimmed by 5 bases and 6 bases, with 11 bases remaining between them. From germline, CDR1 is SNHLY and CDR2 FYNNEI. CDR3 length equals 12 residues. The CDR3 reads CASSSTGSEQYV. For the CDR3, the DNA is TGTGCCAGCAGTTCAACAGGGTCCGAGCAGTACGTC.

The V gene is TRBV11-1, the J gene TRBJ2-3; 9 bases are a match to TRBD2. Germline V gene lookup returns CDR1 SGHAT and CDR2 FQDESV (reference sequence). The CDR3 contains 18 residues. Trimming took 5 bases from V and 6 from J; bases not matched to a gene: 18. The CDR3 sequence: CASSPNPTSGGFSDTQYF. CDR3 DNA: TGTGCCAGCAGCCCTAATCCGACGAGCGGGGGGTTTAGTGATACGCAGTATTTT.

Details on this clonotype: At one end the junction does not follow the germline gene, possibly because of a read error. The chain recombines TRBV7-9 with TRBJ2-1, with TRBD2 matching 12 bases. Germline V CDR1 and CDR2: SEHNR, FQNEAQ (reference sequence). The CDR3 has 15 amino acids. CDR3: CASSLGLAGLNEQIF. The CDR3 DNA follows: TGTGCCAGCAGCTTGGGACTAGCGGGTTTAAATGAGCAGATCTTC.

V and J are TRBV6-1 and TRBJ2-6; D is unclear. The CDR3 is 13 residues long. The germline V and J ends were trimmed by 8 bases and 0 bases, with 5 bases remaining between them. The V gene's germline CDR1 is MNHNS and CDR2 SASEGT. In DNA form, the CDR3 reads TGTGCCAGCCAAGACTCTGGGGCCAACGTCCTGACTTTC. This codes for CASQDSGANVLTF.

This clonotype was detected many times. The chain is built from TRBV14 and TRBJ2-7; D perhaps matches TRBD2 (5 bases). The length of the CDR3 is 13 residues. Trimming removed 7 bases at V and 5 bases at J, with 15 bases between. CDR1 and CDR2 (germline): SGHDN, FVKESK. The CDR3, as DNA: TGTGCCAGCACCCGAAGCAGAGCGGACGAGCAGTACTTC. Protein product: CASTRSRADEQYF. The full variable domain, rest sourced from reference TRBV14 and TRBJ2-7, is EAGVTQFPSHSVIEKGQTVTLRCDPISGHDNLYWYRRVMGKEIKFLLHFVKESKQDESGMPNNRFLAERTGGTYSTLKVQPAELEDSGVYFCASTRSRADEQYFGPGTRLTVT.

J is TRBJ2-1 and V is TRBV4-3, with unresolved D. CDR1 LGHNA and CDR2 YSLEER come from the germline V gene. The CDR3 sequence is 15 residues long. V was cut by 0 bases and J by 0 bases, with 6 bases left in between. In nucleotides, the CDR3 is TGCGCCAGCAGCCAAGACAGTAGCTCCTACAATGAGCAGTTCTTC. Its translation: CASSQDSSSYNEQFF.

This clonotype was found many times. The chain couples TRBV7-3 to TRBJ2-1; D may be TRBD1 (6 bases). Germline V gene data show CDR1 as SGHTA and CDR2 as FQGTGA. The CDR3 is made up of 13 amino acids. V was shortened by 5 bases and J by 7 bases, with 12 bases between the two germline ends. CDR3 protein: CASSTYRANEQFF. Here the CDR3 DNA reads TGTGCCAGCAGCACATACAGGGCGAATGAGCAGTTCTTC. Using reference TRBV7-3 and TRBJ2-1 for the parts outside the CDR3, the full variable domain is GAGVSQTPSNKVTEKGKYVELRCDPISGHTALYWYRQSLGQGPEFLIYFQGTGAADDSGLPNDRFFAVRPEGSVSTLKIQRTERGDSAVYLCASSTYRANEQFFGPGTRLTVL.

This clonotype has more than one count but fewer than ten. The chain is built from TRBV11-2 and TRBJ2-7, with D perhaps assigned TRBD1 or TRBD2 (5 bases each). The CDR3 loop spans 15 amino acids. Trimming removed 1 base at V and 0 bases at J, with 10 bases between. Per germline, CDR1 SGHAT and CDR2 FQNNGV. The CDR3 loop reads CASSLVPRGSYEQYF. The CDR3 DNA reads as TGTGCCAGCAGCTTAGTTCCGAGGGGCTCCTACGAGCAGTACTTC.

This clonotype was observed at least ten times. The gene calls are TRBV7-9 and TRBJ2-1; D not resolved. Germline CDR1 SEHNR, CDR2 FQNEAQ (reference sequence). Trimming pared 2 bases from V and 8 bases from J, leaving 7 bases between. The CDR3 runs 12 residues. The DNA of the CDR3 is TGTGCCAGCAGCTTACGACATCATGAGCAGTTCTTC. Its protein product is CASSLRHHEQFF.

This clonotype was counted only a few times. This chain links TRBV4-1 with TRBJ1-2; 9 bases fit TRBD1. Trimming took 8 bases from V and 7 from J; bases not matched to a gene: 2. The germline CDR1 and CDR2 sequences are MGHRA and YSYEKL. The CDR3 loop spans 11 amino acids. The CDR3 coding sequence is TGCGCCAGCCGGGACAGGGCTGGCTACACCTTC. Its translation: CASRDRAGYTF.

The chain combines TRBV27 with TRBJ2-6; possibly TRBD2 for D (7 bases). Per the germline V gene, CDR1 is MNHEY and CDR2 is SMNVEV (reference sequence). Trimming left V 6 bases short and J 0 bases short, with 18 bases between. This CDR3 has 18 residues. This chain's CDR3 is CASRGGAVSSSGANVLTF. The CDR3 region has the DNA TGTGCCAGCAGGGGGGGGGCAGTCTCCAGCTCTGGGGCCAACGTCCTGACTTTC.

This clonotype was picked up many times. The V gene is TRBV7-9, the J gene TRBJ1-3; D unclear. CDR1 and CDR2 (germline): SEHNR, FQNEAQ (reference sequence). V lost 2 bases to trimming and J lost 2 bases, with 10 bases between them. There are 15 residues in the CDR3. CDR3 loop: CASSLRGRPGNTIYF. The CDR3 DNA follows: TGTGCCAGCAGCTTAAGAGGCAGGCCTGGAAACACCATATATTTT.

This clonotype was counted many times. The genes are TRBV4-1 and TRBJ2-1, with 8 nucleotides matching TRBD2. Germline CDR1 and CDR2: MGHRA and YSYEKL. The V segment lost 0 bases and the J segment 9 bases; nucleotides outside the gene matches: 7. This CDR3 spans 15 amino acids. The CDR3 loop reads CASSQDSGGAGEQFF. The CDR3 region has the DNA TGCGCCAGCAGCCAAGATTCCGGGGGGGCCGGTGAGCAGTTCTTC.

The sample holds many counts of this clonotype. CDR3: CASSEALDRGLQYF. CDR3 nucleotides: TGTGCCAGCAGTGAAGCGCTGGACAGAGGGTTGCAGTACTTC. This rearrangement joins TRBV2 to TRBJ2-7, with D tentatively TRBD1 (6 bases). V lost 0 bases to trimming and J lost 9 bases, with 15 bases between them. The CDR3 contains 14 residues. The germline V gene encodes CDR1 SNHLY and CDR2 FYNNEI.

This clonotype was recorded at least ten times. This sequence joins TRBV5-6 and TRBJ2-3, with D maybe TRBD1 (5 bases). CDR3 length: 18 residues. V lost 2 bases and J 3 bases, leaving 22 bases between the germline ends. Looked up from germline, CDR1 is SGHDT and CDR2 is YYEEEE. This chain's CDR3 is CASSFGYTGAAWTDTQYF. The CDR3 DNA sequence: TGTGCCAGCAGCTTTGGGTATACAGGCGCCGCTTGGACAGATACGCAGTATTTT. The full variable domain, rest sourced from reference TRBV5-6 and TRBJ2-3, is DAGVTQSPTHLIKTRGQQVTLRCSPKSGHDTVSWYQQALGQGPQFIFQYYEEEERQRGNFPDRFSGHQFPNYSSELNVNALLLGDSALYLCASSFGYTGAAWTDTQYFGPGTRLTVL.

The V call is TRBV4-1, the J call TRBJ1-1; D gene ambiguous. This CDR3 region has 11 residues. The V end was cut by 3 bases, the J end by 6 bases, with 5 bases between. Germline assignment: CDR1 MGHRA and CDR2 YSYEKL. This CDR3 reads CASSQGAEAFF. CDR3 nucleotides: TGCGCCAGCAGCCAGGGAGCTGAAGCTTTCTTT.

Many counts were recorded for this clonotype. The chain couples TRBV18 to TRBJ1-5, with a possible D match to TRBD1 (6 bases). The V end was cut by 4 bases, the J end by 8 bases, with 21 bases between. This CDR3 is built from 16 residues. In germline, CDR1 is KGHSH, CDR2 LQKENI. The CDR3: CASSHTAGTEGEPQHF. The CDR3 nucleotides read TGTGCCAGCTCACATACGGCAGGGACTGAGGGGGAGCCCCAGCATTTT. Based on the CDR3 plus reference TRBV18 and TRBJ1-5, the full variable domain is NAGVMQNPRHLVRRRGQEARLRCSPMKGHSHVYWYRQLPEEGLKFMVYLQKENIIDESGMPKERFSAEFPKEGPSILRIQQVVRGDSAAYFCASSHTAGTEGEPQHFGDGTRLSIL.

The CDR3 nucleotides are TGCGCCAGCAGCCAATACGACAGGACGGATGAAAAACTGTTTTTT. It encodes CASSQYDRTDEKLFF. V and J are TRBV4-1 and TRBJ1-4; D possibly corresponds to TRBD1 (6 bases). The CDR3 is 15 residues long. In germline, CDR1 is MGHRA, CDR2 YSYEKL. The ends were cut back, 2 bases at V and 6 bases at J, with 13 bases in the middle.